The count of the clone carrying this T cell receptor beta chain is one. As processed by the authors: Nucleated cell counts were estimated from reference gene primer amplification. Data came from immunoSEQ multiplex PCR; TCRdb stores just in-frame clones and leaves some out. That table gives V, J and clone size, and the DNA gave D and trimming. The repertoire holds just over 50,000 clones, with approximately 90% as singletons. CDR3 length: 14 amino acids. This record belongs to a study of blood T cell repertoires in COVID-19. Study as a whole: The origin of the acute and convalescent COVID-19 samples was the United States, Italy and Spain. In each case, the material was cDNA or gDNA derived from T cells, B-cell-depleted T cells, or PBMCs.

Sequences were obtained from peripheral blood. The clonotype comes from a man aged 70-80 years with acute or convalescent COVID-19. The V call is TRBV21-1, the J call TRBJ2-1; the table's D call, TRBD2, was not checked against the DNA. TRBV21-1 is termed a pseudogene. CDR3 region: CASSKCHVEGEQFF. In DNA, the CDR3 is TGTGCCAGCAGCAAGTGCCATGTCGAGGGTGAGCAGTTCTTC.